The entry that follows covers one T cell receptor beta chain sequence. The target antigen is unknown. The data belong to a study of cytomegalovirus exposure and HLA in healthy donors. Findings of the study overall: Previously analyzed data showed that most TCR beta V segments were productive at a frequency of about 87% or about 30%.

The PCR had 60 Vbeta and 13 Jbeta primers. Generated by immunoSEQ multiplex PCR, the TCRdb table keeps only in-frame clones and is missing some. Found here are roughly 200,000 clones, 70% to 85% of them singletons; the top ten hold approximately 4.4%. Germline V gene sequence: CDR1 ENHRY, CDR2 SYGVKD. The trim removed 10 bases at V and 5 bases at J, leaving 6 bases unmatched. CDR3 length equals 12 residues. Sequenced sample: PBMCs. The receptor was isolated from a woman in her twenties or thirties in good health and CMV-seropositive. The chain recombines TRBV10-3 with TRBJ2-3, with TRBD2 identical over 7 bases. The CDR3 sequence: CATQRGEDTQYF. The CDR3 coding sequence is TGTGCCACCCAGCGGGGTGAAGATACGCAGTATTTT.